This T cell receptor beta chain was recorded in a study of T-cell reconstitution after alpha-beta-depleted transplantation in children. Germline V gene data show CDR1 as DFQATT and CDR2 as SNEGSKA (reference sequence). Trimming at V came to 2 bases and at J to 1 base, leaving 4 bases not matched to a gene. The CDR3 contains 15 residues. Library preparation (for TCRbeta) was performed with unique molecular identifiers. TCRdb re-derived calls from the PCR reads in MiXCR, one entry per CDR3 protein. In the table there are about 460,000 distinct CDR3 sequences, around an eighth of which are singletons. This clonotype turned up a few times.

Sequenced here: PBMCs from the stem cell graft donor, sampled from the stem cell graft. V gene TRBV20-1 combines with J gene TRBJ2-1; 8 nucleotides line up with TRBD2. This receptor was taken from a human donor who donated a stem cell graft to a child with combined immunodeficiency. Written as DNA, the CDR3 is TGCAGTGCTAGACACCCTAGCGGGTCCTACAATGAGCAGTTCTTC. Translated, it gives CSARHPSGSYNEQFF.